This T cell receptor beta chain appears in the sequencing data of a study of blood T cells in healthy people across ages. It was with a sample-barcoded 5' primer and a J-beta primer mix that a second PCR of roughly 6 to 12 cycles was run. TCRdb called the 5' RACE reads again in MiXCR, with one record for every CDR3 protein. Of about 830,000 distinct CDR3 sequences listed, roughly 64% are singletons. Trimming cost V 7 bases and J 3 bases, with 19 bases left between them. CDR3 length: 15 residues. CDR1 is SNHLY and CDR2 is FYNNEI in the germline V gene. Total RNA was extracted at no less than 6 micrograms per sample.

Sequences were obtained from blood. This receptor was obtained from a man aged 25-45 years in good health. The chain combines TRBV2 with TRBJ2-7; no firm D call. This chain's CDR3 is CASKEPVYPGYEQYF. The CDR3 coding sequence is TGTGCCAGCAAGGAGCCCGTCTACCCTGGCTACGAGCAGTACTTC.